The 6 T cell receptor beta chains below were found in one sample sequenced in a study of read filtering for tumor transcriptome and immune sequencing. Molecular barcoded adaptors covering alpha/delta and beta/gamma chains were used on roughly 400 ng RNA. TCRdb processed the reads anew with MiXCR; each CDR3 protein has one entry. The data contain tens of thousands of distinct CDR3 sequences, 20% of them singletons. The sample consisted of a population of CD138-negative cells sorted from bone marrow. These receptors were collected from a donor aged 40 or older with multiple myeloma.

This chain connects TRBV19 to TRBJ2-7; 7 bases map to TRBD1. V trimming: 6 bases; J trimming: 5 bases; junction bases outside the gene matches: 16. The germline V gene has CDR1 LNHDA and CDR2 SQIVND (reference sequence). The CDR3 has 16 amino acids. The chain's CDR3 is CASRTTGWPPGDEQYF. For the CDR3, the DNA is TGTGCCAGTAGAACGACAGGGTGGCCGCCCGGGGACGAGCAGTACTTC.

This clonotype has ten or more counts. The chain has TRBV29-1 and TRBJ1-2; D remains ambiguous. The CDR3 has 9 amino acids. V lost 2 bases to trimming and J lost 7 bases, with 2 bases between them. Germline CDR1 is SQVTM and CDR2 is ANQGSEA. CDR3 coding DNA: TGCAGCGTTGAATCTGGCTACACCTTC. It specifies CSVESGYTF.

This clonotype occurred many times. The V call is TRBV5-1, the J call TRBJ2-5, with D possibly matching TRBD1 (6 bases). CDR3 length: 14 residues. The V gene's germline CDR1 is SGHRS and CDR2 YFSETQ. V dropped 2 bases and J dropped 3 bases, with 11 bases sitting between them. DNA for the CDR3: TGCGCCAGCAGCTTATCGCGACAGGAAGAGACCCAGTACTTC. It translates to CASSLSRQEETQYF.

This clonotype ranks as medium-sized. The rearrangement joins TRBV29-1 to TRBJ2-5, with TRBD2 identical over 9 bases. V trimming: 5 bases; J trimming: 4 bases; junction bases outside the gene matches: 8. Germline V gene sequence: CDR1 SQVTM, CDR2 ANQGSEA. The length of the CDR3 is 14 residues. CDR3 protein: CSVNYPGLAETQYF. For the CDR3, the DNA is TGCAGCGTTAATTACCCGGGACTAGCAGAGACCCAGTACTTC.

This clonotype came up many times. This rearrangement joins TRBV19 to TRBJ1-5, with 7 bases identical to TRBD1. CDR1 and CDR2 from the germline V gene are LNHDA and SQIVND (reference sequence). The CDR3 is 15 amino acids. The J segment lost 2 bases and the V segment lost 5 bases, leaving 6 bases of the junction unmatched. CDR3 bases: TGTGCCAGTAGTCCCCGACAGGGTGGCAATCAGCCCCAGCATTTT. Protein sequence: CASSPRQGGNQPQHF.

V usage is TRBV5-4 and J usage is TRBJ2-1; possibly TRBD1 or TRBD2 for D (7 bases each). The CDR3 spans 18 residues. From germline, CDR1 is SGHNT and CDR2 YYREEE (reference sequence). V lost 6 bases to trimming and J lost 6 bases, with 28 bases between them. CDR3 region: CASTSGLWGRGGSNEQFF. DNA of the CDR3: TGTGCCAGCACTTCTGGGCTCTGGGGCAGGGGGGGTAGCAATGAGCAGTTCTTC.